The rows below give T cell receptor beta chains drawn from one sample of a study of early T cells in non-severe SARS-CoV-2 infection. TCRdb used MiXCR to reprocess the 5' RACE reads, holding one entry per CDR3 protein. Seen here are about 50,000 distinct CDR3 sequences, approximately 5.7% observed once, and the top ten hold roughly 6.9%. Source: whole blood, taken at baseline. The receptors derive from an adult who was a healthcare worker with PCR-confirmed SARS-CoV-2 infection or an uninfected control (not recorded which). Both conserved end residues are part of each CDR3. The D gene is left open where the match is weak. Not every row has a clone size; where given, it reads once, few, many or a size class.

V gene	J gene	clone size	D gene	CDR3 protein	CDR3 DNA
TRBV4-2	TRBJ2-2	NA	NA	CASSQAPWARNRTGELFF	TGTGCCAGCAGCCAAGCACCCTGGGCCCGGAACAGGACCGGGGAGCTGTTTTTT
TRBV2	TRBJ2-7	many	NA	CASSEIDLGSYEQYF	TGTGCCAGCAGTGAAATCGATTTAGGCTCCTACGAGCAGTACTTC
TRBV14	TRBJ1-6	NA	TRBD1	CASSQGQGGNSPLHF	TGTGCCAGCAGCCAAGGGCAGGGGGGCAATTCACCCCTCCACTTT
TRBV29-1	TRBJ1-1	few	NA	CSVRDRHTEAFF	TGCAGCGTGCGTGACAGGCACACTGAAGCTTTCTTT
TRBV11-2	TRBJ2-3	once	NA	CVSSLEKIVSGDTQYF	TGTGTCAGCAGCTTGGAAAAGATAGTGTCCGGAGATACGCAGTATTTT
TRBV20-1	TRBJ2-3	few	NA	CSAHTGLGTDTQYF	TGCAGTGCGCATACAGGGTTAGGCACAGATACGCAGTATTTT
TRBV9	TRBJ2-1	many	TRBD2	CASSVGTSGTYNEQFF	TGTGCCAGCAGCGTAGGGACTAGCGGAACCTACAATGAGCAGTTCTTC
TRBV20-1	TRBJ1-5	many	TRBD1	CSAGQGSNQPQHF	TGCAGTGCTGGACAGGGGTCCAATCAGCCCCAGCATTTT
TRBV7-2	TRBJ2-1	few	TRBD1	CASSFTGGTKFREQFF	TGTGCCAGCAGCTTTACAGGGGGCACAAAGTTTCGTGAGCAGTTCTTC
TRBV7-8	TRBJ2-7	many	NA	CASSLGGFSYEQYF	TGTGCCAGCAGTCTCGGGGGTTTCTCCTACGAGCAGTACTTC
TRBV28	TRBJ2-1	many	NA	CASSLGDSPYNEQFF	TGTGCCAGCAGTTTAGGTGACTCGCCCTACAATGAGCAGTTCTTC
TRBV6-5	TRBJ1-6	few	NA	CASRDAPEVSPLHF	TGTGCCAGCAGAGACGCCCCGGAGGTATCACCCCTCCACTTT
TRBV12-3/TRBV12-4	TRBJ1-2	few	NA	CASRRTDLYGYTF	TGTGCCAGCAGGAGGACAGACCTCTATGGCTACACCTTC
TRBV4-3	TRBJ2-7	NA	NA	CASSQGAFSYEQYF	TGCGCCAGCAGCCAAGGAGCTTTCTCCTACGAGCAGTACTTC
TRBV6-5	TRBJ2-2	few	TRBD1	CASSYSWTGDGGGELFF	TGTGCCAGCAGTTACTCCTGGACAGGGGATGGTGGCGGGGAGCTGTTTTTT
TRBV7-3	TRBJ1-2	few	TRBD1	CASSFVPGQGDPRQGENYGYTF	TGTGCCAGCAGCTTCGTACCGGGACAGGGGGATCCTCGCCAAGGGGAAAACTATGGCTACACCTTC
TRBV2	TRBJ1-1	many	NA	CASSFSGYTEAFF	TGTGCCAGCAGCTTTAGTGGTTACACTGAAGCTTTCTTT
TRBV7-8	TRBJ1-1	many	NA	CASSLGVHRANTEAFF	TGTGCCAGCAGCTTAGGGGTACACAGGGCCAACACTGAAGCTTTCTTT
TRBV27	TRBJ1-2	NA	NA	CASSLSGGARSGGYGYTF	TGTGCCAGCAGTTTATCCGGTGGGGCGAGGTCTGGGGGCTATGGCTACACCTTC
TRBV29-1	TRBJ2-7	many	NA	CSVQRDGAEQYF	TGCAGCGTCCAAAGGGACGGGGCCGAGCAGTACTTC
TRBV19	TRBJ2-2	few	NA	CASSIPASTGELFF	TGTGCCAGTAGTATCCCGGCGTCCACCGGGGAGCTGTTTTTT
TRBV28	TRBJ2-1	many	NA	CASSFRQGGREQFF	TGTGCCAGCAGTTTTCGGCAGGGGGGGCGAGAGCAGTTCTTC
TRBV7-9	TRBJ1-6	few	TRBD1	CASSFHDRGRSSPLHF	TGTGCCAGCAGCTTTCATGACAGGGGGCGAAGTTCACCCCTCCACTTT
TRBV20-1	TRBJ2-4	few	NA	CSARDLVVTKKIQYF	TGCAGTGCTAGAGATTTGGTCGTGACTAAGAAGATTCAGTACTTC
TRBV27	TRBJ2-3	many	NA	CASSLSGLGGWADTQYF	TGTGCCAGCAGTTTATCGGGTCTTGGAGGGTGGGCAGATACGCAGTATTTT
TRBV28	TRBJ2-5	few	NA	CASRGRAKETQYF	TGTGCCAGCAGGGGACGGGCCAAAGAGACCCAGTACTTC
TRBV28	TRBJ2-3	few	NA	CASSSPWGSTDTQYF	TGTGCCAGCAGTTCCCCCTGGGGGAGCACAGATACGCAGTATTTT
TRBV6-2/TRBV6-3	TRBJ2-2	many	NA	CASSYSNVGYTGELFF	TGTGCCAGCAGTTACTCGAACGTCGGATACACCGGGGAGCTGTTTTTT
TRBV10-3	TRBJ2-7	NA	TRBD1	CAISGTGNYEQYF	TGTGCCATCAGTGGGACAGGAAACTACGAGCAGTACTTC
TRBV28	TRBJ2-3	many	NA	CASKGTDTQYF	TGTGCCAGCAAGGGGACAGATACGCAGTATTTT
TRBV12-3/TRBV12-4	TRBJ2-5	many	NA	CASRNGETQYF	TGTGCCAGCAGGAATGGAGAGACCCAGTACTTC
TRBV10-2	TRBJ2-1	many	NA	CASSESMRGFYNEQFF	TGCGCCAGCAGTGAGTCGATGAGGGGTTTCTACAATGAGCAGTTCTTC
TRBV10-2	TRBJ2-1	many	NA	CASSESLGRSYNEQFF	TGCGCCAGCAGTGAGTCGTTGGGGAGATCCTACAATGAGCAGTTCTTC
TRBV7-2	TRBJ1-3	many	NA	CASSFEYGFSGNTIYF	TGTGCCAGCAGCTTTGAGTACGGGTTCTCTGGAAACACCATATATTTT
TRBV29-1	TRBJ2-7	few	NA	CSVDAGQRQYF	TGCAGCGTTGATGCTGGCCAGAGGCAGTACTTC
TRBV7-2	TRBJ2-7	NA	TRBD1	CASSLGTGIPLPQYF	TGTGCCAGCAGCTTAGGGACAGGGATCCCCTTACCGCAGTACTTC
TRBV20-1	TRBJ2-5	NA	NA	CSAVQETQYF	TGCAGTGCTGTCCAAGAGACCCAGTACTTC
TRBV7-9	TRBJ2-5	many	NA	CASSLQQTQYF	TGTGCCAGCAGCCTGCAGCAGACCCAGTACTTC
TRBV19	TRBJ2-2	few	TRBD2	CASTTRGAGELFF	TGTGCCAGTACGACGCGGGGGGCCGGGGAGCTGTTTTTT
TRBV10-2	TRBJ2-1	many	NA	CASRLAGSSYNEQFF	TGCGCCAGCCGTCTGGCGGGTTCATCCTACAATGAGCAGTTCTTC
TRBV3-1	TRBJ2-6	many	TRBD1	CASTIDRVSGANVLTF	TGTGCCAGCACCATCGACAGGGTCTCTGGGGCCAACGTCCTGACTTTC